This T cell receptor (beta chain) came from a study of long-term antiretroviral therapy in people with HIV. Samples were assayed with immunoSEQ v3.0 at survey level. Assay used: immunoSEQ multiplex PCR; TCRdb lists only in-frame clones, some missing. In the table there are just over 35,000 clones, over 75% of which are singletons. Trimming stripped 0 bases from V and 0 bases from J, with 11 bases between. The germline CDR1 and CDR2 sequences are ENHRY and SYGVKD. The CDR3 spans 16 residues. The chain uses TRBV10-3 and TRBJ2-5; D is perhaps TRBD1 (7 bases). The receptor comes from a young man with HIV. The input for sequencing was unsorted PBMCs, taken 0.6 years after starting antiretroviral therapy. CDR3 protein: CAISESAGGYQETQYF. For the CDR3, the DNA is TGTGCCATCAGTGAGTCGGCAGGGGGGTACCAAGAGACCCAGTACTTC.